The 7 T cell receptor beta chains reported below all come from one sample, sequenced in a study of lymphopenia after photon versus proton radiotherapy. Sequencing was performed with immunoSEQ multiplex PCR; in TCRdb, only in-frame clones are kept and a portion is missing. This table holds approximately 31,000 clones, approximately 80% found once. The source was peripheral blood, collected from a patient treated with proton-based radiotherapy. These receptors were taken from a woman aged 65 to 85 with pancreatic cancer.

The rearrangement links TRBV2 to TRBJ2-5; TRBD2 agrees at 10 bases. Trimming at V came to 7 bases and at J to 5 bases, leaving 7 bases not matched to a gene. The germline CDR1 and CDR2 sequences are SNHLY and FYNNEI. The CDR3 spans 14 residues. The CDR3 sequence is CASKEREGRETQYF. In nucleotides, the CDR3 is TGTGCCAGCAAGGAGCGGGAGGGACGGGAGACCCAGTACTTC.

The CDR3 reads CASRLRQNYNEQFF. As DNA, the CDR3 is TGTGCCAGCCGCCTGAGGCAGAATTACAATGAGCAGTTCTTC. V usage is TRBV19 and J usage is TRBJ2-1, with D unclear. The CDR3 length is 14 residues. The germline V and J ends were trimmed by 9 bases and 4 bases, with 16 bases remaining between them. Germline CDR1 and CDR2: LNHDA and SQIVND (reference sequence).

J is TRBJ2-1 and V is TRBV20-1; D remains unclear. Germline CDR1 DFQATT, CDR2 SNEGSKA (reference sequence). This CDR3 region has 11 residues. V dropped 5 bases and J dropped 8 bases, with 10 bases sitting between them. This CDR3 reads CSAPPSDEQFF. CDR3 bases: TGCAGTGCTCCCCCGAGTGATGAGCAGTTCTTC.

This chain uses TRBV7-2 with TRBJ1-2; 8 nucleotides agree with TRBD1. Per germline, CDR1 SGHTA and CDR2 FQGNSA. The V gene end was trimmed by 1 base and the J gene end by 5 bases; junction bases not matched to a gene: 6. This CDR3 region has 15 residues. In DNA, the CDR3 is TGTGCCAGCAGCTTAGTCGCAGGGGGCACTTATGGCTACACCTTC. This codes for CASSLVAGGTYGYTF.

This chain connects TRBV7-9 to TRBJ2-7; 11 nucleotides match TRBD2. The germline CDR1 and CDR2 sequences are SEHNR and FQNEAQ (reference sequence). Trimming cost V 4 bases and J 1 base; bases outside gene matches: 9. This CDR3 is built from 17 residues. DNA of the CDR3: TGTGCCAGCAGCTACGACTTAGCGGGAGGGAGATCCTACGAGCAGTACTTC. This translates into CASSYDLAGGRSYEQYF.

The rearrangement joins TRBV11-3 to TRBJ2-5, with D possibly called TRBD1 or TRBD2 (6 bases each). Germline CDR1 is SGHNT and CDR2 is YENEEA. V was clipped by 1 base and J by 3 bases, with 9 bases between them. The CDR3 runs 14 residues. This CDR3 reads CASSLGGAEETQYF. The DNA of the CDR3 is TGTGCCAGCAGCTTAGGGGGGGCAGAAGAGACCCAGTACTTC.

The V and J genes are TRBV19 and TRBJ1-4; D call uncertain. Germline assignment: CDR1 LNHDA and CDR2 SQIVND (reference sequence). The ends were cut back, 1 base at V and 9 bases at J, with 9 bases in the middle. This CDR3 comprises 13 residues. The CDR3, as DNA: TGTGCCAGTAGTATAGGTTGGCCTAAAAAACTGTTTTTT. Translation gives CASSIGWPKKLFF.